This T cell receptor (beta chain) was sequenced in a study of blood T cell repertoires in COVID-19. Overall study context: In each case, the material was cDNA or gDNA derived from T cells, B-cell-depleted T cells, or PBMCs.

CDR1 LNHDA and CDR2 SQIVND come from the germline V gene (reference sequence). The CDR3 has 13 residues. Trimming pared 5 bases from V and 5 bases from J, leaving 10 bases between. The method was immunoSEQ multiplex PCR; TCRdb's version includes in-frame clones alone and lacks a portion of them. The table includes about 260,000 clones, around 87% detected once. Sequencing input: peripheral blood. The receptor comes from a woman in her forties or fifties with acute or convalescent COVID-19. The chain couples TRBV19 to TRBJ1-5; perhaps TRBD1 as D (6 bases). CDR3 amino acids: CASSWTVDQPQHF. The CDR3 DNA follows: TGTGCCAGTAGTTGGACAGTGGATCAGCCCCAGCATTTT.